The rows below give T cell receptor beta chains drawn from one sample of a study of blood T cell repertoires in COVID-19. Produced via immunoSEQ multiplex PCR; TCRdb's table is partial and in-frame only. Among around 150,000 clones listed, about 87% were seen once. Material for sequencing was peripheral blood. These receptors all stem from a human donor with COVID-19, enrolled during active disease. The donor label of this sample is uncertain. The CDR3 runs from the conserved cysteine through the conserved F or W. Fields, in order: D gene, J gene, V gene, clone size, CDR3 DNA, CDR3 protein. A D gene is named only where the DNA matches it firmly. Part of the rows lack a size; the others show once, few, many or a class for expanded clones.

NA,TRBJ2-7,TRBV15,NA,TGTGCCACCAGCAGAGGGCGGCACGAGCAGTACTTC,CATSRGRHEQYF
NA,TRBJ1-2,TRBV19,NA,TGTGCCAGTAGTATTAGAGGATCCCCTGGCTACACCTTC,CASSIRGSPGYTF
NA,TRBJ2-7,TRBV7-3,NA,TGTGCCAGCAGCCCGGGGTCACGCTCCTCCGAGCAGTACTTC,CASSPGSRSSEQYF
TRBD1,TRBJ1-4,TRBV2,once,TGTGCCAGCATGGATATTAGGGGACAGGGAATGAATCCAACTAATGAAAAACTGTTTTTT,CASMDIRGQGMNPTNEKLFF
NA,TRBJ2-5,TRBV7-9,NA,TGTGCCAGCAGCTTACGACAGAGCCAAGAGACCCAGTACTTC,CASSLRQSQETQYF
TRBD1,TRBJ1-1,TRBV9,once,TGTGCCAGCAGCGCTACAGGGGGCACTAGCACTGAAGCTTTCTTT,CASSATGGTSTEAFF
NA,TRBJ2-5,TRBV6-5,NA,TGTGCCAGCAATCCGACCGGGAAGATGACCCAGTACTTC,CASNPTGKMTQYF
NA,TRBJ2-7,TRBV19,few,TGTGCCAGTAGTTCAGGGCTTAGCTCCTACGAGCAGTACTTC,CASSSGLSSYEQYF
TRBD1,TRBJ1-2,TRBV11-2,few,TGTGCCAGCAGACAGGGGGCTATAGATGGCTACACCTTC,CASRQGAIDGYTF
NA,TRBJ1-4,TRBV7-9,NA,TGTGCCAGCAGCTGGAGACAGGCTGCAACTAATGAAAAACTGTTTTTT,CASSWRQAATNEKLFF
NA,TRBJ2-3,TRBV20-1,NA,TGCAGTGGGGGGGGCGGAGATACGCAGTATTTT,CSGGGGDTQYF
TRBD1,TRBJ1-4,TRBV7-9,NA,TGTGCCAGCAGCCCTGGGACAGGGGCGGTGGAAAAACTGTTTTTT,CASSPGTGAVEKLFF
TRBD1,TRBJ2-2,TRBV9,NA,TGTGCCAGCAGCGTAGTTGGGACAGAGAACACCGGGGAGCTGTTTTTT,CASSVVGTENTGELFF